Presented here are 14 T cell receptor beta chains from one specimen sequenced in a study of CD8+ T cells in alopecia areata. Described treatment: oral pan-JAK inhibitor, 5-10 mg twice daily. After isolation, RNA underwent reverse transcription to generate cDNA as the sequencing template. TCRdb's copy holds only in-frame clones and misses some; the assay was immunoSEQ multiplex PCR. The sample records around 270,000 clones, more than 45% being singletons. Sample: CD4+ T cells sorted from blood, taken at week 24, from a patient treated with tofacitinib. The source is a human donor with alopecia areata.

Only a few counts were recorded for this clone. This rearrangement joins TRBV6-6 to TRBJ2-5; the D gene is possibly TRBD1 (6 bases). This CDR3 region has 14 residues. Trimming pared 4 bases from V and 3 bases from J, leaving 12 bases between. Germline lookup yields CDR1 MNHNY and CDR2 SVGAGI (reference sequence). Written as DNA, the CDR3 is TGTGCCAGCAGTTTAAGACAGGCGGAAGAGACCCAGTACTTC. It translates to CASSLRQAEETQYF.

The rearrangement joins TRBV30 to TRBJ2-5; 11 bases are a match to TRBD2. Per germline, CDR1 GTSNPN and CDR2 SVGIG (reference sequence). The trim removed 4 bases at V and 3 bases at J, leaving 10 bases unmatched. This CDR3 comprises 16 residues. In DNA, the CDR3 is TGTGCCTGGAAGAGACTAGCGGGGAAAACCAAAGAGACCCAGTACTTC. This translates into CAWKRLAGKTKETQYF. Using reference TRBV30 and TRBJ2-5 for the parts outside the CDR3, the full variable domain is SQTIHQWPATLVQPVGSPLSLECTVEGTSNPNLYWYRQAAGRGLQLLFYSVGIGQISSEVPQNLSASRPQDRQFILSSKKLLLSDSGFYLCAWKRLAGKTKETQYFGPGTRLLVL.

This chain links TRBV9 with TRBJ2-7; TRBD2 aligns across 14 bases. The CDR3 spans 15 residues. Germline values: CDR1 SGDLS, CDR2 YYNGEE. Losses at the gene ends were 4 bases for V and 10 bases for J; bases not matched to a gene: 10. The CDR3 spells CASSPSGLAGAAQYF. In DNA form, the CDR3 reads TGTGCCAGCAGCCCCTCGGGACTAGCGGGGGCCGCTCAGTACTTC.

CDR3 bases: TGTGCCAGCAGTTCTGGCGGGGCGTTCGAAGAGACCCAGTACTTC. It specifies CASSSGGAFEETQYF. The chain employs TRBV6-1 and TRBJ2-5; D may be TRBD2 (6 bases). V was pared by 5 bases and J by 3 bases, with 16 bases between. This CDR3 is 15 amino acids long. The germline V gene encodes CDR1 MNHNS and CDR2 SASEGT.

The chain employs TRBV29-1 and TRBJ2-5; D is unclear. CDR3 length equals 16 residues. CDR1 and CDR2 from the germline V gene are SQVTM and ANQGSEA. V gave up 6 bases and J gave up 5 bases, with 25 bases separating them. The CDR3 DNA sequence: TGCAGCGTGGAATTTAGGGTTTTCGTGCAAAGCGAGACCCAGTACTTC. Translation gives CSVEFRVFVQSETQYF. The full variable domain, its missing parts supplied by reference TRBV29-1 and TRBJ2-5, is SAVISQKPSRDICQRGTSLTIQCQVDSQVTMMFWYRQQPGQSLTLIATANQGSEATYESGFVIDKFPISRPNLTFSTLTVSNMSPEDSSIYLCSVEFRVFVQSETQYFGPGTRLLVL.

The chain recombines TRBV30 with TRBJ1-5, with a possible D match to TRBD1 (5 bases). The CDR3 is 15 residues long. V was pared by 1 base and J by 5 bases, with 15 bases between. Germline CDR1 GTSNPN, CDR2 SVGIG (reference sequence). The CDR3 DNA reads as TGTGCCTGGAGTGAGGGACGTTCTTATTATCAGCCCCAGCATTTT. It codes for CAWSEGRSYYQPQHF.

This clone has more than one count but fewer than ten. This rearrangement joins TRBV9 to TRBJ1-2; tentative D call: TRBD1 (5 bases). The germline gives CDR1 SGDLS, CDR2 YYNGEE. The CDR3 loop spans 16 amino acids. V lost 0 bases and J lost 4, with 16 bases in between. The CDR3 loop reads CASSVVDSAPSYGYTF. CDR3 sequence (DNA): TGTGCCAGCAGCGTAGTTGACAGCGCCCCTTCCTATGGCTACACCTTC.

The rearrangement joins TRBV7-2 to TRBJ2-6; perhaps TRBD1 as D (5 bases). The V end was cut by 2 bases, the J end by 4 bases, with 15 bases between. Looked up from germline, CDR1 is SGHTA and CDR2 is FQGNSA. The CDR3 length is 17 residues. CDR3 sequence reads: CASSLRPKGPGANVLTF. The CDR3, as DNA: TGTGCCAGCAGCTTACGGCCTAAGGGGCCCGGGGCCAACGTCCTGACTTTC.

The J gene is TRBJ1-2, the V gene TRBV30; no firm D call. Trimming left V 2 bases short and J 5 bases short, with 15 bases between. Germline V gene data show CDR1 as GTSNPN and CDR2 as SVGIG (reference sequence). The CDR3 length is 14 residues. Here the CDR3 reads CAWSLRARGYGYTF. CDR3 in DNA: TGTGCCTGGAGTCTGAGGGCGCGGGGTTATGGCTACACCTTC.

This clone has a handful of counts. The same CDR3 also results from other DNA sequences found in this sample. This rearrangement joins TRBV5-1 to TRBJ2-1; D may correspond to TRBD1 or TRBD2 (5 bases each). Deletions cut 0 bases from V and 0 bases from J, with 7 bases between. This CDR3 is 15 amino acids long. Germline CDR1 reads SGHRS; CDR2 reads YFSETQ. CDR3 bases: TGCGCCAGCAGCTTGGAGGGGAGCTCCTACAATGAGCAGTTCTTC. It encodes CASSLEGSSYNEQFF. Supplemented by reference TRBV5-1 and TRBJ2-1, the full variable domain reads KAGVTQTPRYLIKTRGQQVTLSCSPISGHRSVSWYQQTPGQGLQFLFEYFSETQRNKGNFPGRFSGRQFSNSRSEMNVSTLELGDSALYLCASSLEGSSYNEQFFGPGTRLTVL.

This clone was seen more than once but under ten times. The J gene is TRBJ2-5, the V gene TRBV27, with unresolved D. The length of the CDR3 is 13 residues. V lost 5 bases to trimming and J lost 1 base, with 8 bases between them. Germline values: CDR1 MNHEY, CDR2 SMNVEV (reference sequence). This chain's CDR3 is CASSPHSQETQYF. The CDR3, as DNA: TGTGCCAGCAGTCCCCACTCCCAAGAGACCCAGTACTTC.

The J gene is TRBJ1-1, the V gene TRBV4-1; 9 bases map to TRBD1. J lost 7 bases, V lost 2 bases, and 11 bases had no gene match. The CDR3 consists of 16 residues. The germline CDR1 and CDR2 sequences are MGHRA and YSYEKL. CDR3 in amino acids: CASSQPTGQGIFEAFF. DNA for the CDR3: TGCGCCAGCAGCCAACCGACGGGACAGGGCATATTTGAAGCTTTCTTT.

This clone was observed a few times. This chain connects TRBV2 to TRBJ2-6; a weak D match, TRBD1 (6 bases). V shed 4 bases and J shed 2 bases, with 9 bases lying between them. CDR3 length equals 15 residues. Germline CDR1 is SNHLY and CDR2 is FYNNEI. The CDR3 loop reads CASSAGQPGANVLTF. CDR3 DNA sequence: TGTGCCAGCAGTGCCGGACAGCCTGGGGCCAACGTCCTGACTTTC.

This sequence joins TRBV9 and TRBJ2-2; perhaps TRBD2 as D (6 bases). Trimming cost V 1 base and J 1 base, with 11 bases left between them. The CDR3 extends over 16 amino acids. Looked up from germline, CDR1 is SGDLS and CDR2 is YYNGEE. CDR3 bases: TGTGCCAGCAGCGTATATCACGGGGGGAACACCGGGGAGCTGTTTTTT. It is translated as CASSVYHGGNTGELFF.